Below, 7 T cell receptor beta chains from the same sample are listed, as sequenced in a study of T cell responses to AZD1222 COVID-19 vaccine. Using immunoSEQ multiplex PCR, the repertoire was profiled, and TCRdb retains in-frame clones only, with some absent. This sample yields some 180,000 clones, of which about nine tenths are seen a single time; approximately 1.8% belongs to the top ten. Source: peripheral blood, taken 28 days after the second AZD1222 dose. The receptors here all came from an adult who received the AZD1222 COVID-19 vaccine.

The chain recombines TRBV6-5 with TRBJ1-3; D not resolved. The V end lost 6 bases, the J end lost 2 bases, and 8 bases lay between the germline ends. Germline-derived CDR1 and CDR2 are MNHEY and SVGAGI. There are 13 residues in the CDR3. CDR3 nucleotides: TGTGCCAGCAGCTTGTTCCCTGGAAACACCATATATTTT. Its translation is CASSLFPGNTIYF.

The V call is TRBV7-3, the J call TRBJ2-2, with TRBD1 as a possible D gene (7 bases). Germline V CDR1 and CDR2: SGHTA, FQGTGA. This CDR3 is 16 amino acids long. Trimming removed 1 base at V and 5 bases at J, with 14 bases between. The CDR3 is CASSLSGPGGTGELFF. The CDR3 DNA reads TGTGCCAGCAGCTTAAGCGGCCCAGGGGGGACCGGGGAGCTGTTTTTT.

The V gene is TRBV19, the J gene TRBJ1-1, with 9 bases matching TRBD1. Losses at the gene ends were 4 bases for V and 5 bases for J; bases not matched to a gene: 5. CDR1 is LNHDA, CDR2 SQIVND, per germline (reference sequence). The CDR3 spans 14 residues. CDR3 coding DNA: TGTGCCAGTAGTACCGGGACAGGGAATACTGAAGCTTTCTTT. It translates to CASSTGTGNTEAFF. The whole variable domain, remainder taken from reference TRBV19 and TRBJ1-1, is DGGITQSPKYLFRKEGQNVTLSCEQNLNHDAMYWYRQDPGQGLRLIYYSQIVNDFQKGDIAEGYSVSREKKESFPLTVTSAQKNPTAFYLCASSTGTGNTEAFFGQGTRLTVV.

This clone was observed a single time. This chain connects TRBV3-1 (or the pseudogene TRBV3-2) to TRBJ2-6; tentative D call: TRBD2 (5 bases). Trimming took off 0 bases at V and 0 bases at J, with 21 bases between the two ends. The length of the CDR3 is 21 residues. Per the germline V gene, CDR1 is LGHDT and CDR2 is YNNKEL (reference sequence). The CDR3 loop reads CASSQDPREPKASSGANVLTF. CDR3 DNA: TGTGCCAGCAGCCAAGATCCTCGGGAACCGAAAGCCAGCTCTGGGGCCAACGTCCTGACTTTC.

The CDR3 protein is CASSPGQGINEKLFF. The CDR3 nucleotides read TGCGCCAGCAGCCCGGGACAAGGGATCAATGAAAAACTGTTTTTT. The V gene is TRBV4-1, the J gene TRBJ1-4; tentative D call: TRBD1 (6 bases). Trimming removed 4 bases at V and 5 bases at J, with 14 bases between. Germline V CDR1 and CDR2: MGHRA, YSYEKL. The CDR3 consists of 15 residues.

The gene calls are TRBV5-1 and TRBJ2-4; 8 positions match TRBD1. The CDR3 runs to 14 residues. The V and J ends lost 2 bases and 8 bases, in that order; junction bases with no gene match: 6. CDR1 and CDR2 (germline): SGHRS, YFSETQ. CDR3 DNA: TGCGCCAGCAGCTTAGGACAGGGAGGCGACATTCAGTACTTC. Protein sequence: CASSLGQGGDIQYF. Complete variable domain (other parts from reference TRBV5-1 and TRBJ2-4): KAGVTQTPRYLIKTRGQQVTLSCSPISGHRSVSWYQQTPGQGLQFLFEYFSETQRNKGNFPGRFSGRQFSNSRSEMNVSTLELGDSALYLCASSLGQGGDIQYFGAGTRLSVL.

This clone was counted once. The chain is built from TRBV5-1 and TRBJ2-7, with D tentatively TRBD2 (5 bases). The CDR3 is 14 amino acids. Germline CDR1 SGHRS, CDR2 YFSETQ. V dropped 0 bases and J dropped 6 bases, with 13 bases sitting between them. In nucleotides, the CDR3 is TGCGCCAGCAGCTTGGCGGAGGTCCTGGGCGAGCAGTACTTC. Encoded protein: CASSLAEVLGEQYF.